This T cell receptor beta chain was obtained from a study of response to subunit inactivated influenza vaccine listed by TCRdb under 2018. Some background on the complete study: The study used deep quantitative T cell receptor repertoire profiling to track responses to a trivalent subunit inactivated influenza vaccine.

CDR1 and CDR2 are drawn from the germline V gene (reference sequence): SEHNR, FQNEAQ. The cysteine opens and the phenylalanine closes a CDR3 of 12 amino acids. Of the read, only the CDR3 DNA is kept; its 36 bases are in frame from base 1. Relative to germline, V is 7 bases shorter and J is 2 bases shorter, with 5 bases between their ends. Here is what the overall study found, with its caveats: The authors suggested that each seasonal influenza vaccination may recruit only a limited number of new T cells.

Library generation was performed with RT-PCR. Sequencing used an Illumina HiSeq 2500. TCRdb reprocessed the public reads (quality trimming at Q25 with fastp, clone calling with MiXCR) and kept in-frame beta chains. A single entry per CDR3 protein holds the most common genes and DNA from its merged rows. The sample table lists fewer than 750,000 distinct CDR3 sequences, about 14% of them with a count of one. Of the sample, 8.5% to 14% is held by the ten largest clones. Only a few counts were recorded for this clonotype. Its antigen remains undetermined. No per-base quality is available; no much larger clone lies one base away.

The sequence is built from TRBV7-9 and TRBJ2-2; the D gene cannot be named for sure. The sequencing here drew on PBMCs from blood, taken 11 to 12 days after vaccination. This TCR was sampled from a man aged 50-60 years who received an inactivated influenza vaccine. Donor details come from another sample of the same person, matched by shared clones. The CDR3 protein sequence reads: CASTSNTGELFF. In nucleotide form, the sequence is TGTGCCAGCACATCAAACACCGGGGAGCTGTTTTTT. The variable domain in full, with residues beyond the CDR3 obtained from the reference TRBV7-9 and TRBJ2-2 genes, is DTGVSQNPRHKITKRGQNVTFRCDPISEHNRLYWYRQTLGQGPEFLTYFQNEAQLEKSRLLSDRFSAERPKGSFSTLEIQRTEQGDSAMYLCASTSNTGELFFGEGSRLTVL.